This entry lists 12 T cell receptor beta chains sequenced from one sample in a study of T-cell memory formation after mild COVID-19 (TCRdb year 2021). The library was made by 5' RACE. Sequenced on an Illumina NovaSeq 6000. The public reads were reanalyzed by TCRdb: fastp trimming at Q25, MiXCR alignment, in-frame beta chains only. Merged by CDR3 protein, the rows form single entries marked with the most common genes and DNA. Counted in this sample were under 450,000 distinct CDR3 sequences; more than 20% of them appeared once. The ten largest make up roughly 13% of the sample. Material: PBMCs or a T cell subset sorted from them (not recorded which). These receptors all come from an adult woman who had mild COVID-19 (a few samples of this study predate the infection). The sample titles of this study are shuffled in the database, so cell type and time point are left out; the donor was told from shared clones.

The J gene is TRBJ2-7, the V gene TRBV5-1; 11 nucleotides agree with TRBD1. V dropped 3 bases and J dropped 4; count of bases not matched to a gene: 6. This CDR3 region has 15 residues. Germline V CDR1 and CDR2: SGHRS, YFSETQ. The CDR3 region has the DNA TGCGCCAGCAGCTCCTGGACAGGGGGCTTATACGAGCAGTACTTC. This translates into CASSSWTGGLYEQYF.

Only a few counts were recorded for this clonotype. This chain joins TRBV12-3 or TRBV12-4 and TRBJ2-7; 8 bases are a match to TRBD2. CDR3 length: 16 amino acids. V was pared by 5 bases and J by 4 bases, with 13 bases of the junction left unmatched. The CDR3 sequence: CASSANIGGGGYEQYF. The CDR3 DNA sequence: TGTGCCAGCAGTGCCAATATCGGGGGCGGGGGGTACGAGCAGTACTTC.

The chain employs TRBV12-3 or TRBV12-4 and TRBJ1-2, with a weak D call TRBD1 (6 bases). This CDR3 has 14 amino acids. V lost 5 bases to trimming and J lost 5 bases, with 15 bases between them. DNA for the CDR3: TGTGCCAGCAGTGGACAGAAACCCATATATGGCTACACCTTC. Its protein product is CASSGQKPIYGYTF.

The genes are TRBV20-1 and TRBJ2-7; TRBD1 matches 7 bases. V gave up 6 bases and J gave up 4 bases; unmatched junction bases: 12. CDR1 is DFQATT and CDR2 is SNEGSKA in the germline V gene (reference sequence). The CDR3 runs 14 residues. The CDR3 DNA is TGCAGTGCGGTCCGGGACAGAGACTTATACGAGCAGTACTTC. Translated: CSAVRDRDLYEQYF.

This clonotype has only a few counts. V usage is TRBV5-1 and J usage is TRBJ1-6; TRBD1 matches at 8 bases. The CDR3 loop spans 16 amino acids. After removal of 5 bases from V and 5 bases from J, the junction contained 9 bases not matched to a gene. Germline V gives CDR1 SGHRS, CDR2 YFSETQ. CDR3 amino acids: CASSSGQGGHNSPLHF. The CDR3 region has the DNA TGCGCCAGCAGTTCCGGACAGGGAGGTCATAATTCACCCCTCCACTTT.

The chain carries TRBV3-1 and TRBJ2-7, with D possibly matching TRBD2 (6 bases). Trimming took 0 bases from V and 3 from J, leaving 18 bases between them. The CDR3 contains 17 residues. Germline V gene sequence: CDR1 LGHDT, CDR2 YNNKEL (reference sequence). CDR3 residues: CASSQDPLMAGIYEQYF. DNA of the CDR3: TGTGCCAGCAGCCAAGATCCCCTCATGGCGGGAATCTACGAGCAGTACTTC.

The J gene is TRBJ2-1, the V gene TRBV20-1; D is uncertain. This CDR3 comprises 14 residues. From germline, CDR1 is DFQATT and CDR2 SNEGSKA (reference sequence). The germline V and J ends were trimmed by 1 base and 4 bases, with 11 bases remaining between them. CDR3 in amino acids: CSARGQSEYNEQFF. The CDR3 bases are TGCAGTGCTAGAGGCCAGAGCGAATACAATGAGCAGTTCTTC.

This clonotype was detected only a few times. The chain joins TRBV12-3 or TRBV12-4 to TRBJ2-2; 7 bases are a match to TRBD1. CDR3 length equals 15 residues. V dropped 2 bases and J dropped 4; count of bases not matched to a gene: 4. The CDR3 DNA sequence: TGTGCCAGCAGTTTACTGGGACAGCCCACCGGGGAGCTGTTTTTT. Translated, it gives CASSLLGQPTGELFF.

This clonotype came up a few times. The CDR3: CASSEWSPPNNEQFF. In DNA form, the CDR3 reads TGTGCCAGCAGTGAATGGTCTCCCCCAAACAATGAGCAGTTCTTC. The chain joins TRBV2 to TRBJ2-1; no reliable D call. The germline CDR1 and CDR2 sequences are SNHLY and FYNNEI. V was cut by 2 bases and J by 5 bases, with 13 bases left in between. The CDR3 is made up of 15 amino acids.

This clonotype was seen a handful of times. The rearrangement joins TRBV5-1 to TRBJ2-7; 7 nucleotides match TRBD1. After removal of 1 base from V and 3 bases from J, the junction contained 4 bases not matched to a gene. The germline gives CDR1 SGHRS, CDR2 YFSETQ. The CDR3 is made up of 14 amino acids. This CDR3 reads CASSLSTGDYEQYF. In DNA, the CDR3 is TGCGCCAGCAGCTTGAGTACAGGGGACTACGAGCAGTACTTC.

J is TRBJ2-7 and V is TRBV9; tentatively, D is TRBD1 (6 bases). This CDR3 is 12 amino acids long. V lost 0 bases and J 6 bases, leaving 7 bases between the germline ends. The germline V gene has CDR1 SGDLS and CDR2 YYNGEE. For the CDR3, the DNA is TGTGCCAGCAGCGTAGGAGGGGGCGAGCAGTACTTC. Amino acid sequence: CASSVGGGEQYF.

The chain recombines TRBV29-1 with TRBJ2-1, with D perhaps TRBD1 (5 bases). Deletions cut 1 base from V and 15 bases from J, with 19 bases between. The CDR3 loop spans 13 amino acids. Germline CDR1 and CDR2: SQVTM and ANQGSEA. The CDR3, as DNA: TGCAGCGTTGAAGGCGGCAGGGTAACTCCACGGTTCTTC. Encoded protein: CSVEGGRVTPRFF.